The clone carrying this T cell receptor (beta chain) was seen a handful of times. No antigen is known for it. These data originate in a study of molecular identifiers for immune sequencing clone quantification. Whole-study context: Replicates split RNA from around 20,000 or 100,000 naive CD8 cells five ways, and the researchers sequenced four portions. The study, taken as a whole, reports: Clones above 20 RNA copies contained over 97% of effector molecules but under 1% of naive ones.

TCRdb re-analysed the PCR reads in MiXCR, keeping a single row per CDR3 protein. The repertoire holds about 510,000 distinct CDR3 sequences, with about a fifth as singletons. It was from approximately 22,000 to 940,000 sorted cells, with 10%, 30% or 50% RNA, that naive CD8 libraries came. Sorting defined naive CD8 T cells as CD8+CD4-CCR7+CD45RA+. Trimming pared 5 bases from V and 2 bases from J, leaving 13 bases between. Germline values: CDR1 SGHVS, CDR2 FNYEAQ. The CDR3 runs to 14 residues. The source material was naive CD8+ T cells from blood, with Jurkat cell RNA spiked in. Subset in this sample: FACS-sorted CD8+CD4-CCR7+CD45RA+ naive T cells. The chain combines TRBV7-6 with TRBJ2-7, with D possibly matching TRBD1 (6 bases). The receptor was isolated from a human donor in good health. Some libraries in this study had Jurkat cell RNA spiked in. CDR3 sequence (DNA): TGTGCCAGCAGCGCCGGGACAAGAACCTACGAGCAGTACTTC. This sequence encodes CASSAGTRTYEQYF.